Given below is one T cell receptor beta chain in context. As handled by the study authors: Reference gene primers were amplified, and this amplification served to estimate nucleated cell counts. Assay: immunoSEQ multiplex PCR; the TCRdb copy retains only in-frame clones and omits some. Clonal size and the V and J genes are those of that table, whereas D and trimming came from the DNA. This table holds tens of thousands of clones, roughly 86% found once. This record comes from a study of blood T cell repertoires in COVID-19. The germline V gene encodes CDR1 SGHTA and CDR2 FQGNSA. V was shortened by 2 bases and J by 10 bases, with 15 bases between the two germline ends. This CDR3 is built from 14 residues.

This sequence originates from a human donor with active COVID-19. The donor label of this sample is uncertain. The specimen sequenced was peripheral blood. V is TRBV7-2 and J is TRBJ2-1; D might be TRBD2 (5 bases). CDR3 protein: CASSLMRAGGEQFF. CDR3 DNA sequence: TGTGCCAGCAGCTTAATGCGGGCCGGTGGGGAGCAGTTCTTC.